The clone carrying this TCR beta chain came up many times. The study defined stable Graves' hyperthyroidism as no ophthalmopathy progression within 18 months. The study left out patients who had uncontrolled infection, other autoimmune disease, pregnancy or lactation. V shed 0 bases and J shed 1 base, with 13 bases lying between them. Germline lookup yields CDR1 DFQATT and CDR2 SNEGSKA (reference sequence). The length of the CDR3 is 15 residues. RNA transcripts provided the source from which TCR beta CDR3 regions were amplified. First-round RT-PCR with HTBI primers amplified the TCR CDR3 region. From the multiplex PCR reads, TCRdb called clonotypes with MiXCR, one entry per CDR3 protein. The table shows over 700,000 distinct CDR3 sequences, with under 45% occurring only once. The sample belongs to a study of T cells in Graves' hyperthyroidism and ophthalmopathy.

The chain links TRBV20-1 to TRBJ2-7; D is perhaps TRBD2 (6 bases). Input material: blood. The receptor's source is a woman in her forties with Graves' hyperthyroidism. The CDR3 sequence is CSARDHGSGSYEQYF. CDR3 sequence (DNA): TGCAGTGCTAGAGATCACGGGAGTGGATCCTACGAGCAGTACTTC.